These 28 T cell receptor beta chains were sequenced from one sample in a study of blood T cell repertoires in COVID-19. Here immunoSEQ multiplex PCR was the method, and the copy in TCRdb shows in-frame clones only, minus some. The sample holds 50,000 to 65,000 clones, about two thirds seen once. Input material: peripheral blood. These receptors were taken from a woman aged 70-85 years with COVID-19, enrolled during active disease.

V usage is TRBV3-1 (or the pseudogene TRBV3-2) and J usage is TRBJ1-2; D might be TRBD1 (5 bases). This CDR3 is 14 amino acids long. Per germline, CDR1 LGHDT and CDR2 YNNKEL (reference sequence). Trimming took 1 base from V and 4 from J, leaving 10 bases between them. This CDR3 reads CASSQGAGSYGYTF. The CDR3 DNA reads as TGTGCCAGCAGCCAAGGGGCAGGGTCCTATGGCTACACCTTC.

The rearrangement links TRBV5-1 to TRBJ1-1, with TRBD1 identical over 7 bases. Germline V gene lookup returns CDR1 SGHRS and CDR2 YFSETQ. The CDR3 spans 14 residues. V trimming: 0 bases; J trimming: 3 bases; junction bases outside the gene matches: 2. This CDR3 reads CASSLVTGDTEAFF. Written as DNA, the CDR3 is TGCGCCAGCAGCTTGGTCACAGGGGACACTGAAGCTTTCTTT.

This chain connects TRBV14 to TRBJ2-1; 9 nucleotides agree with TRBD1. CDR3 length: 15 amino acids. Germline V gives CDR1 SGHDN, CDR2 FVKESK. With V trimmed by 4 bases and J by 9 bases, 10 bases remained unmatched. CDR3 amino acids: CASSLTGGKGAEQFF. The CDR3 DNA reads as TGTGCCAGCAGCCTGACAGGGGGGAAGGGTGCTGAGCAGTTCTTC. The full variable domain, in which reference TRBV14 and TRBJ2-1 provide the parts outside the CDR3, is EAGVTQFPSHSVIEKGQTVTLRCDPISGHDNLYWYRRVMGKEIKFLLHFVKESKQDESGMPNNRFLAERTGGTYSTLKVQPAELEDSGVYFCASSLTGGKGAEQFFGPGTRLTVL.

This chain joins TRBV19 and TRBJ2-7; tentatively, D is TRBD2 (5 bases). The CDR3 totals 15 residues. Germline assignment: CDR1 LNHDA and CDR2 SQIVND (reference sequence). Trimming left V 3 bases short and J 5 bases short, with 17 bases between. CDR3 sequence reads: CASSMVVFREHEQYV. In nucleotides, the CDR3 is TGTGCCAGTAGTATGGTGGTTTTTAGGGAGCACGAGCAGTACGTC.

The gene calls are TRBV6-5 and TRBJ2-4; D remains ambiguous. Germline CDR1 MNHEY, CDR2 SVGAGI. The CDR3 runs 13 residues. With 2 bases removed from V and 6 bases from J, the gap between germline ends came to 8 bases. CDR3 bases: TGTGCCAGCAGTTACGATGGCAGAAACATTCAGTACTTC. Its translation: CASSYDGRNIQYF.

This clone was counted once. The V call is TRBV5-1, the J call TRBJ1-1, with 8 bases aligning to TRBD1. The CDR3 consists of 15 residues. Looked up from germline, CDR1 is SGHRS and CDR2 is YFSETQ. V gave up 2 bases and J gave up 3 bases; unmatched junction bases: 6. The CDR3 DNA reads TGCGCCAGCAGCTTCCAGGGGGCGCGAGACACTGAAGCTTTCTTT. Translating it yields CASSFQGARDTEAFF.

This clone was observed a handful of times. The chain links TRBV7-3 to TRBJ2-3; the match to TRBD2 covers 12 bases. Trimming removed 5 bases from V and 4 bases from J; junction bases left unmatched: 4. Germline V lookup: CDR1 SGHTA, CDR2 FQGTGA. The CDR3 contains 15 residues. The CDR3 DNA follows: TGTGCCAGCAGCCGCCTAGCGGGGGGGGCAGATACGCAGTATTTT. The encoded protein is CASSRLAGGADTQYF.

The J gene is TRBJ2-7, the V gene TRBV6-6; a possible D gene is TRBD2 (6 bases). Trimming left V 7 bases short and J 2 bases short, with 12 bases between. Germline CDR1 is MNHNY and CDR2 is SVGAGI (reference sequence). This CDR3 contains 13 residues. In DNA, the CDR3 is TGTGCCAGCAAGGCCCCGGGGGCCTACGAGCAGTACGTC. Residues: CASKAPGAYEQYV.

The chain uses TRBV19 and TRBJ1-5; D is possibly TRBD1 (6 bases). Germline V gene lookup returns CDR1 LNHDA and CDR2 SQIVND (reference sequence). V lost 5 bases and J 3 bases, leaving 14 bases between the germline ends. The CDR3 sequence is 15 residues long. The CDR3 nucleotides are TGTGCCAGTAGTGGAAGGGGGTTTTTCAATCAGCCCCAGCATTTT. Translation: CASSGRGFFNQPQHF.

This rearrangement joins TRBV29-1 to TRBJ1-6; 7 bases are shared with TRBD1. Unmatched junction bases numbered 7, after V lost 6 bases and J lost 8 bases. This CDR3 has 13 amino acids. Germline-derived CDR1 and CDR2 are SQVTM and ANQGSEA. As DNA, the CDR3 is TGCAGCGTCGGTGACAGGGTGGATTCACCCCTCCACTTT. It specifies CSVGDRVDSPLHF.

The CDR3 sequence: CASGREGNTIYF. In DNA, the CDR3 is TGTGCCAGCGGGCGGGAAGGAAACACCATATATTTT. This chain joins TRBV2 and TRBJ1-3; D gene ambiguous. The CDR3 length is 12 residues. Looked up from germline, CDR1 is SNHLY and CDR2 is FYNNEI. V was pared by 8 bases and J by 4 bases, with 9 bases between.

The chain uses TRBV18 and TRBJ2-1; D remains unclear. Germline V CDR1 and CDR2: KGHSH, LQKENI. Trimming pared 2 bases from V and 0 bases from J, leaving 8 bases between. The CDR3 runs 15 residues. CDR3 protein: CASSPFKSSYNEQFF. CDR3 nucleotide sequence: TGTGCCAGCTCACCATTTAAGAGCTCCTACAATGAGCAGTTCTTC.

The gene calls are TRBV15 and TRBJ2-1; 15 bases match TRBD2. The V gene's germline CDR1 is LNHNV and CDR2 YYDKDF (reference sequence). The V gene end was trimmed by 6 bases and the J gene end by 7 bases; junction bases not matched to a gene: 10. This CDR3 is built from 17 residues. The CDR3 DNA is TGTGCCACCAGGGCCTCTGGGACTAGCGGGGGGAAGAATGAGCAGTTCTTC. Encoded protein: CATRASGTSGGKNEQFF.

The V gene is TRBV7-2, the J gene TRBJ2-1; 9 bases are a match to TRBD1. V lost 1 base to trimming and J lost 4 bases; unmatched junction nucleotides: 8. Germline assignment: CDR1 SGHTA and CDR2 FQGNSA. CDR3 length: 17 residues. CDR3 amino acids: CASSLVSGTGPYNEQFF. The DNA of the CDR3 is TGTGCCAGCAGCTTAGTAAGTGGGACAGGGCCTTACAATGAGCAGTTCTTC.

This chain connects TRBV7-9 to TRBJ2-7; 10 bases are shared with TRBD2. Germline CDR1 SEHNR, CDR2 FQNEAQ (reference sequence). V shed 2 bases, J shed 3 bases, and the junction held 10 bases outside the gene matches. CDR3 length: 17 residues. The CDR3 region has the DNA TGTGCCAGCAGCTTATCGGGACCTAGCGGGGGACTCTACGAGCAGTACTTC. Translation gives CASSLSGPSGGLYEQYF.

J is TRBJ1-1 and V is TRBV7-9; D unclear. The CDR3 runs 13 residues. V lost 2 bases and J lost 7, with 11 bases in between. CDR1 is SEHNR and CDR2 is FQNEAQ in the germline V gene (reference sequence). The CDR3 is CASSLTGKSEAFF. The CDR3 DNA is TGTGCCAGCAGCTTAACCGGGAAGAGTGAAGCTTTCTTT.

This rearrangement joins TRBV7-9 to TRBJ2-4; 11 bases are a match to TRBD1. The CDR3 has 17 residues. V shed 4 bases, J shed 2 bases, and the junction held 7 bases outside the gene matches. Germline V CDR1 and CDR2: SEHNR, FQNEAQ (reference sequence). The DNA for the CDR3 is TGTGCCAGCAGCTCGCGAGGACAGGGGGCTTCCAAAAACATTCAGTACTTC. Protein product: CASSSRGQGASKNIQYF.

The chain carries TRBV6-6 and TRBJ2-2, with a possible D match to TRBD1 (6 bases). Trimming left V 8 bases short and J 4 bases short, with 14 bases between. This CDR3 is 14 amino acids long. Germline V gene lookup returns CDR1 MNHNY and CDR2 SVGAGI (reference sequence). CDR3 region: CASSSRGSTGELFF. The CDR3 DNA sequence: TGTGCCAGCTCGTCTAGGGGGAGCACCGGGGAGCTGTTTTTT.

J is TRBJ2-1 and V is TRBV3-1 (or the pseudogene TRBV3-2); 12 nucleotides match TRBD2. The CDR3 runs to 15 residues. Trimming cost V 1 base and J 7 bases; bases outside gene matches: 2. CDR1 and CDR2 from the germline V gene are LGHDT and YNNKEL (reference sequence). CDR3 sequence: CASSQGLAGVNEQFF. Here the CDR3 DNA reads TGTGCCAGCAGCCAAGGACTAGCGGGAGTTAATGAGCAGTTCTTC.

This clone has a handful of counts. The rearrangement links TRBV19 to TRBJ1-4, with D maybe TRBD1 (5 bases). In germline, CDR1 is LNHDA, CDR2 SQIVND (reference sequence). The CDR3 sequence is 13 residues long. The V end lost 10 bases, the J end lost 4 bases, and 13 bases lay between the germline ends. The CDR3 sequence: CATRDRINEKLFF. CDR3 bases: TGTGCCACTAGAGACAGAATTAATGAAAAACTGTTTTTT.

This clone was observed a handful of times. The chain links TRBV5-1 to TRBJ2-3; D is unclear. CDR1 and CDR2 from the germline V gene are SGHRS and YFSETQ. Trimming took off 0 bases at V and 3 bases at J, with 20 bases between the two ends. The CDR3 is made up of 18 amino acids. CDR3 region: CASSLANIASLWTDTQYF. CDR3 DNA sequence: TGCGCCAGCAGCTTGGCCAATATAGCCTCACTATGGACAGATACGCAGTATTTT.

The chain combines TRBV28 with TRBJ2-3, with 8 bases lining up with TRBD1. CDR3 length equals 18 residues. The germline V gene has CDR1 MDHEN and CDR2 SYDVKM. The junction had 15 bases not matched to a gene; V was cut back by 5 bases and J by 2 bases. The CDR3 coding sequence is TGTGCCAGCAGTCTACGGACAGGGCGCGGGACGAACACAGATACGCAGTATTTT. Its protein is CASSLRTGRGTNTDTQYF.

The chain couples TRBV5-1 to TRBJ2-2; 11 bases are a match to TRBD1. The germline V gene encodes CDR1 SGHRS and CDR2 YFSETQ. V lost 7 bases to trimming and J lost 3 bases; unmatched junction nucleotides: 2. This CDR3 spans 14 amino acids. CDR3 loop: CASWTGGDTGELFF. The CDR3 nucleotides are TGCGCCAGCTGGACAGGGGGCGACACCGGGGAGCTGTTTTTT.

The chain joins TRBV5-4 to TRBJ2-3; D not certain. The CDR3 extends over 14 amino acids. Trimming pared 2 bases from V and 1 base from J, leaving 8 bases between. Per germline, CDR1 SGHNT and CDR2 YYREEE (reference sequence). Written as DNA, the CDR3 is TGTGCCAGCAGCTTAGGCAGGCGCACAGATACGCAGTATTTT. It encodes CASSLGRRTDTQYF.

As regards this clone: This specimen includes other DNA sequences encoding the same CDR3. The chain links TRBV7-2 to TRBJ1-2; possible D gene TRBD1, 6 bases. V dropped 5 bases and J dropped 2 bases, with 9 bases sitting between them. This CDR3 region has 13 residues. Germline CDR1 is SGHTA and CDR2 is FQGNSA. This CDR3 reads CASSPRGNYGYTF. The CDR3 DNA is TGTGCCAGCAGCCCCAGGGGAAACTATGGCTACACCTTC.

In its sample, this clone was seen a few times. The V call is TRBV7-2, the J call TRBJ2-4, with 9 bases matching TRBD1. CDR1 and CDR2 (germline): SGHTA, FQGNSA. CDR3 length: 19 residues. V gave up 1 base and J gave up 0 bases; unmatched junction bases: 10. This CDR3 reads CASSLVTNRGRLAKNIQYF. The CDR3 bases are TGTGCCAGCAGCTTAGTCACAAACAGGGGGCGATTAGCCAAAAACATTCAGTACTTC.

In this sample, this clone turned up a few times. CDR3 residues: CASSFGGTGTRETQYF. In DNA, the CDR3 is TGCGCCAGCAGCTTTGGAGGGACAGGGACCCGGGAGACCCAGTACTTC. V and J are TRBV5-1 and TRBJ2-5; 9 bases are a match to TRBD1. Germline lookup yields CDR1 SGHRS and CDR2 YFSETQ. This CDR3 is built from 16 residues. Losses at the gene ends were 2 bases for V and 5 bases for J; bases not matched to a gene: 10.

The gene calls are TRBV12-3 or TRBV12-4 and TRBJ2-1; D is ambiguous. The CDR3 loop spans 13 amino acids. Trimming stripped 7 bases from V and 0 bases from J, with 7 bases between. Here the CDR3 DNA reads TGTGCCAGCACTCCGAGCTCCTACAATGAGCAGTTCTTC. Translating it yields CASTPSSYNEQFF.